This entry lists 3 T cell receptor beta chains sequenced from one sample in a study of OX40 agonist ivuxolimab in advanced cancers. Produced via immunoSEQ multiplex PCR; TCRdb's table is partial and in-frame only. The data show 55,000 to 80,000 clones, over 75% seen once. Source: CD4+ or CD8+ T cells sorted from blood, taken in a trial of the OX40 agonist ivuxolimab. These receptors were obtained from an adult with an advanced solid tumor such as melanoma, head and neck, liver or kidney cancer.

This CDR3 is CASSKETQYF. As DNA, the CDR3 is TGTGCCAGCAGCAAAGAGACCCAGTACTTC. The genes are TRBV7-9 and TRBJ2-5; D gene unclear. CDR3 length equals 10 residues. The germline V gene has CDR1 SEHNR and CDR2 FQNEAQ (reference sequence). Trimming left V 5 bases short and J 3 bases short, with 1 base between.

This sequence joins TRBV11-3 and TRBJ2-2; 8 bases line up with TRBD1. Germline-derived CDR1 and CDR2 are SGHNT and YENEEA. J was trimmed by 7 bases and V by 4 bases; bases with no gene match: 5. This CDR3 region has 14 residues. The CDR3 sequence: CASSYYRGDGELFF. In DNA, the CDR3 is TGTGCCAGCAGCTACTACAGGGGGGACGGGGAGCTGTTTTTT. Drawing the rest from reference TRBV11-3 and TRBJ2-2, the complete variable domain is EAGVVQSPRYKIIEKKQPVAFWCNPISGHNTLYWYLQNLGQGPELLIRYENEEAVDDSQLPKDRFSAERLKGVDSTLKIQPAELGDSAVYLCASSYYRGDGELFFGEGSRLTVL.

The chain carries TRBV30 and TRBJ1-1; maybe TRBD1 (5 bases). The germline CDR1 and CDR2 sequences are GTSNPN and SVGIG (reference sequence). The CDR3 extends over 14 amino acids. Trimming stripped 1 base from V and 1 base from J, with 10 bases between. This CDR3 reads CAWSGRGGNTEAFF. The CDR3 nucleotides read TGTGCCTGGAGTGGCCGGGGGGGGAACACTGAAGCTTTCTTT. The whole variable domain, remainder taken from reference TRBV30 and TRBJ1-1, is SQTIHQWPATLVQPVGSPLSLECTVEGTSNPNLYWYRQAAGRGLQLLFYSVGIGQISSEVPQNLSASRPQDRQFILSSKKLLLSDSGFYLCAWSGRGGNTEAFFGQGTRLTVV.